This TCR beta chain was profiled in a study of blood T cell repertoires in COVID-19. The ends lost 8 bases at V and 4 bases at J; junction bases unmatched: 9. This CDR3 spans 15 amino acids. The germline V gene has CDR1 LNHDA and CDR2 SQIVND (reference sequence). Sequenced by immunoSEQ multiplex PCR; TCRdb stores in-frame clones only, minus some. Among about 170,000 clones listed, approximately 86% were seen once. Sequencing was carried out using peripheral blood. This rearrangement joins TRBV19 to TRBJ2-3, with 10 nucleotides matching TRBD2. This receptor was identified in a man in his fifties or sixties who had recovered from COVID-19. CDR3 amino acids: CASATSGVYADTQYF. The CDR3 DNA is TGTGCCAGTGCAACTAGCGGGGTATACGCAGATACGCAGTATTTT. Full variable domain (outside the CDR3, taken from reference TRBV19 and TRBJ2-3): DGGITQSPKYLFRKEGQNVTLSCEQNLNHDAMYWYRQDPGQGLRLIYYSQIVNDFQKGDIAEGYSVSREKKESFPLTVTSAQKNPTAFYLCASATSGVYADTQYFGPGTRLTVL.